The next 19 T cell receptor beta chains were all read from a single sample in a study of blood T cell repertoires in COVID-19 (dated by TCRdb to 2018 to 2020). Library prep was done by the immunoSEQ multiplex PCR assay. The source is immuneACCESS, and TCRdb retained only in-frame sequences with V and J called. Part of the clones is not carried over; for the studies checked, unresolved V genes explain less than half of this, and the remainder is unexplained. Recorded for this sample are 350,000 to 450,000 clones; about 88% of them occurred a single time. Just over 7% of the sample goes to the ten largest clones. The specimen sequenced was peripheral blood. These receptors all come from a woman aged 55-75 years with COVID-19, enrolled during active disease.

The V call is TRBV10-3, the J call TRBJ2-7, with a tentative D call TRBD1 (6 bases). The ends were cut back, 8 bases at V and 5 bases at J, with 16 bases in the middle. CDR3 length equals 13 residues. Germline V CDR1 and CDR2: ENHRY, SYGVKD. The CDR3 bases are TGTGCCATCTCTAAAGGACAGCGAAACGAGCAGTACTTC. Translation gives CAISKGQRNEQYF.

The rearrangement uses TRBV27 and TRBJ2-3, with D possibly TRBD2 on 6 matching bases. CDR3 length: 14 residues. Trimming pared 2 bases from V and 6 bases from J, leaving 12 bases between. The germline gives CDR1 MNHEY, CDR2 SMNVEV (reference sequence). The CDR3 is CASSLRRGGDTQYF. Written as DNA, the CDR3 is TGTGCCAGCAGTTTACGGCGGGGTGGGGATACGCAGTATTTT.

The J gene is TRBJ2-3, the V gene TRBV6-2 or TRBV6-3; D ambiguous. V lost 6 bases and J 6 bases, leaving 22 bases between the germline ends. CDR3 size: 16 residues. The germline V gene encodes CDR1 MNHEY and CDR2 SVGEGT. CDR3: CASSGPEADRFDTQYF. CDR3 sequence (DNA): TGTGCCAGCAGCGGCCCCGAGGCAGACCGATTTGATACGCAGTATTTT.

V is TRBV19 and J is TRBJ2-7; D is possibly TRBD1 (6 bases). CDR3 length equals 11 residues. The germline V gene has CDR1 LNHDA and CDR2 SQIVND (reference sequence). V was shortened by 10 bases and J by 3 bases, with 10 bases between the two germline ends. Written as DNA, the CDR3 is TGTGCCACTGGACAGATCTACGAGCAGTACTTC. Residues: CATGQIYEQYF.

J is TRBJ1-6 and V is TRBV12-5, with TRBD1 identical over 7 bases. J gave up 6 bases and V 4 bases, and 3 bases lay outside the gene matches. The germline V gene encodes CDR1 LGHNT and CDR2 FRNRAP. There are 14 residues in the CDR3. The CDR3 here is CASGSGQSNSPLHF. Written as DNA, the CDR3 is TGTGCTAGTGGTTCGGGACAGAGTAATTCACCCCTCCACTTT. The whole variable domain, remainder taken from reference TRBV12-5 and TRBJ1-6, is DARVTQTPRHKVTEMGQEVTMRCQPILGHNTVFWYRQTMMQGLELLAYFRNRAPLDDSGMPKDRFSAEMPDATLATLKIQPSEPRDSAVYFCASGSGQSNSPLHFGNGTRLTVT.

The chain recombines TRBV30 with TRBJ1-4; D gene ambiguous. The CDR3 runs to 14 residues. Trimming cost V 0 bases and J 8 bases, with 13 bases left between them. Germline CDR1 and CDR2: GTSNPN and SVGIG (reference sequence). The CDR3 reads CAWSVIGLQEKLFF. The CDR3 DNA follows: TGTGCCTGGAGTGTTATTGGACTACAGGAAAAACTGTTTTTT.

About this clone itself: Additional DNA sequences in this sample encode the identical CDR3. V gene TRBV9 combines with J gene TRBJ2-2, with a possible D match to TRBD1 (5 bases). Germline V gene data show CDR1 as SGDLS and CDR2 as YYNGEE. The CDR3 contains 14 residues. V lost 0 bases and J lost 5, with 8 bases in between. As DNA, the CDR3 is TGTGCCAGCAGCGTAGGGGGCAGTACCGGGGAGCTGTTTTTT. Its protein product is CASSVGGSTGELFF.

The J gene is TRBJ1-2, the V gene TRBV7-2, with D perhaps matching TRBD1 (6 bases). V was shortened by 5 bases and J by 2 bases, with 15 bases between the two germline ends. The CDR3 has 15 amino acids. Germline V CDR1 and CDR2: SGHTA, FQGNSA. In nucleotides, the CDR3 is TGTGCCAGCAGCCCCAGACCGGGACAAAACTATGGCTACACCTTC. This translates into CASSPRPGQNYGYTF.

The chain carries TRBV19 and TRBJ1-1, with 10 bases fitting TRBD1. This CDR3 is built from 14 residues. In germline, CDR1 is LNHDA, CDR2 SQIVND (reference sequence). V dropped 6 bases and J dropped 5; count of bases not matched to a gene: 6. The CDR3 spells CASRGTGAGTEAFF. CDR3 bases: TGTGCCAGTAGGGGGACAGGGGCAGGGACTGAAGCTTTCTTT.

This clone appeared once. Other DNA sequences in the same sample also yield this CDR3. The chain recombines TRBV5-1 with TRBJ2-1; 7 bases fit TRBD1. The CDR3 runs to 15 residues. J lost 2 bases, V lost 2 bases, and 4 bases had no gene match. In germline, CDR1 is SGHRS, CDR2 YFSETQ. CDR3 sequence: CASSLGQVAYNEQFF. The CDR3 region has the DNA TGCGCCAGCAGCTTAGGACAGGTTGCCTACAATGAGCAGTTCTTC.

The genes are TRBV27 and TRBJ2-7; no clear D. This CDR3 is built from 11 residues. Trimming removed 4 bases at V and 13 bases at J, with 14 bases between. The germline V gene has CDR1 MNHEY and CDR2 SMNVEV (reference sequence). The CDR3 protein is CASSSPTVFYF. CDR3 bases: TGTGCCAGCAGTTCACCTACGGTCTTCTACTTC.

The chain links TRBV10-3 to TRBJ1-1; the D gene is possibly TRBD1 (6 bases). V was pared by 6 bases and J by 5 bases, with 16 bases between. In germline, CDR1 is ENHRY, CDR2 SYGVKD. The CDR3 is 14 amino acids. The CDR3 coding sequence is TGTGCCATCAGGGACAGATCGGTATGGACTGAAGCTTTCTTT. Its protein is CAIRDRSVWTEAFF.

This CDR3 is CASSQEVRGGYGYTF. Here the CDR3 DNA reads TGTGCCAGCAGCCAAGAGGTGCGGGGCGGGTATGGCTACACCTTC. The chain joins TRBV4-2 to TRBJ1-2; perhaps TRBD1 as D (5 bases). The CDR3 has 15 residues. Germline loops: CDR1 LGHNA, CDR2 YNFKEQ. The ends were cut back, 0 bases at V and 5 bases at J, with 13 bases in the middle.

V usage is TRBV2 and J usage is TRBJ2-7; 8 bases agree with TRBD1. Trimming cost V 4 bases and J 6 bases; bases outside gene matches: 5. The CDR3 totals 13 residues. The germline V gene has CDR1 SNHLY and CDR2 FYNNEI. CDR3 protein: CASSGRGLFEQYF. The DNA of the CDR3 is TGTGCCAGCAGTGGCAGGGGGCTATTCGAGCAGTACTTC.

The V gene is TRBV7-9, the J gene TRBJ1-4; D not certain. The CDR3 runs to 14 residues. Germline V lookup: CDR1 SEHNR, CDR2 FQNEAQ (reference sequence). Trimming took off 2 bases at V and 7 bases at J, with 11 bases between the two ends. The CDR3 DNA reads TGTGCCAGCAGCTTAACAACCGCTCGTGAAAAACTGTTTTTT. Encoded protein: CASSLTTAREKLFF.

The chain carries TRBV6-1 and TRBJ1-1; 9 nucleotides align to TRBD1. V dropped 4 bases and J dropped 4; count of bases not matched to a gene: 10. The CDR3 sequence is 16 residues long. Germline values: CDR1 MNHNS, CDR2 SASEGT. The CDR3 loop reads CASSVQDRGGFTEAFF. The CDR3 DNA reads TGTGCCAGCAGTGTCCAGGACAGGGGAGGTTTCACTGAAGCTTTCTTT.

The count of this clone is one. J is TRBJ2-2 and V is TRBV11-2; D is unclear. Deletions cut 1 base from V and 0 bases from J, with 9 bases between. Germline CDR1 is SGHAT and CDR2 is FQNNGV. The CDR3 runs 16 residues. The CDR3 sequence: CASSLVWQTNTGELFF. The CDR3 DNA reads TGTGCCAGCAGCTTAGTCTGGCAGACGAACACCGGGGAGCTGTTTTTT.

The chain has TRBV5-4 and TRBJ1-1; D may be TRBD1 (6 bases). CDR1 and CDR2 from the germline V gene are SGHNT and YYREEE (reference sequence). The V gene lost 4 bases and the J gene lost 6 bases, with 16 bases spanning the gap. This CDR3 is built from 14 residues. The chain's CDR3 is CASSLTGPYSEAFF. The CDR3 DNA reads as TGTGCCAGCAGCCTGACAGGCCCCTACTCTGAAGCTTTCTTT.

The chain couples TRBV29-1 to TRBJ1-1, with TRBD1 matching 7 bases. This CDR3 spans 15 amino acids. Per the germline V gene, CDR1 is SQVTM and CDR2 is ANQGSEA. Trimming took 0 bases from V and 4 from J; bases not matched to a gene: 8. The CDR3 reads CSVEDFDRETTEAFF. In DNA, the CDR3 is TGCAGCGTTGAAGATTTCGACAGGGAGACCACTGAAGCTTTCTTT.